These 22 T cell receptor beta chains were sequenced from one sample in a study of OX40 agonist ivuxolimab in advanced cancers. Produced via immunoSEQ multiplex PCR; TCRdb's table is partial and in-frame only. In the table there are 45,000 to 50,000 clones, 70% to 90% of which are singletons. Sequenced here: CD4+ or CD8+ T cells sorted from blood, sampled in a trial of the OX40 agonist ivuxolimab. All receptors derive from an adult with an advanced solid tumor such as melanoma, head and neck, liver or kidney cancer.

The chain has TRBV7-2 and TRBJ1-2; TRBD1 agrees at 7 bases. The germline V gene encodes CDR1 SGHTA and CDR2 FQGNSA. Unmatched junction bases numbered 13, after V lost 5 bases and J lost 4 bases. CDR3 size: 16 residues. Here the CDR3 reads CASSPNPPTGIYGYTF. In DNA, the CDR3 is TGTGCCAGCAGCCCGAACCCCCCGACAGGGATCTATGGCTACACCTTC.

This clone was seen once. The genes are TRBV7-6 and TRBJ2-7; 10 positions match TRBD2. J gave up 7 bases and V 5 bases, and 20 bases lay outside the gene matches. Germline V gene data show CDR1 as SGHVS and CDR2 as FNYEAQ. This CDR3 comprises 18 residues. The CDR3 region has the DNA TGTGCCAGCAGCCCGTTGGCTGTGCTAGCGGGAGCCCCGGGTGAGCAGTACTTC. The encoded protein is CASSPLAVLAGAPGEQYF.

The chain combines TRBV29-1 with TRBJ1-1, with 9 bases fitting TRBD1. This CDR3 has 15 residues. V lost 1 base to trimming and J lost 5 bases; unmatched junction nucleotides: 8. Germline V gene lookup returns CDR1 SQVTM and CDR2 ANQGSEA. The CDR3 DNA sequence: TGCAGCGTTGAAGGGTTGGGACAGGGAGTAACTGAAGCTTTCTTT. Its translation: CSVEGLGQGVTEAFF. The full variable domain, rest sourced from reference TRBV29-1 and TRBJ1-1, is SAVISQKPSRDICQRGTSLTIQCQVDSQVTMMFWYRQQPGQSLTLIATANQGSEATYESGFVIDKFPISRPNLTFSTLTVSNMSPEDSSIYLCSVEGLGQGVTEAFFGQGTRLTVV.

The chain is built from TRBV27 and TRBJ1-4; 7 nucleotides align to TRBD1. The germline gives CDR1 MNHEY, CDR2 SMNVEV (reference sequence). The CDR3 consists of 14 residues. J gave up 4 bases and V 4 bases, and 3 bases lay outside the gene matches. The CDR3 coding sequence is TGTGCCAGCAGTTCGGGACAGTATAATGAAAAACTGTTTTTT. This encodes CASSSGQYNEKLFF. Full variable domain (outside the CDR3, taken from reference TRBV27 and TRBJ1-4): EAQVTQNPRYLITVTGKKLTVTCSQNMNHEYMSWYRQDPGLGLRQIYYSMNVEVTDKGDVPEGYKVSRKEKRNFPLILESPSPNQTSLYFCASSSGQYNEKLFFGSGTQLSVL.

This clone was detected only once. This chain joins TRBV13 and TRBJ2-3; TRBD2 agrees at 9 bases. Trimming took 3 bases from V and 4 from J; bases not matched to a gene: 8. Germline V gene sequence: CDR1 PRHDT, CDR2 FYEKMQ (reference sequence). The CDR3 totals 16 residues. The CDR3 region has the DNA TGTGCCAGCAGCTTCCCGGGCGGGAGGGCCGCAGATACGCAGTATTTT. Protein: CASSFPGGRAADTQYF. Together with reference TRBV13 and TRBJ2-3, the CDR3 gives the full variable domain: AAGVIQSPRHLIKEKRETATLKCYPIPRHDTVYWYQQGPGQDPQFLISFYEKMQSDKGSIPDRFSAQQFSDYHSELNMSSLELGDSALYFCASSFPGGRAADTQYFGPGTRLTVL.

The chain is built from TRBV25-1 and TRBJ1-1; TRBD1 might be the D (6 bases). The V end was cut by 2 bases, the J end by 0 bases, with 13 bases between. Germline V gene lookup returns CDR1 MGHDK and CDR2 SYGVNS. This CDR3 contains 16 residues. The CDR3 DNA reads TGTGCCAGCAGTGAACGAGACAGGCTTATGAACACTGAAGCTTTCTTT. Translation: CASSERDRLMNTEAFF.

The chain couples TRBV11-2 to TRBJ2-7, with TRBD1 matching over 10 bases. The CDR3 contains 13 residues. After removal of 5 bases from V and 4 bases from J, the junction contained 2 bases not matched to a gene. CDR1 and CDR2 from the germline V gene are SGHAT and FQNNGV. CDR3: CASSPGQGYEQYF. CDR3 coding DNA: TGTGCCAGCAGCCCGGGACAGGGGTACGAGCAGTACTTC.

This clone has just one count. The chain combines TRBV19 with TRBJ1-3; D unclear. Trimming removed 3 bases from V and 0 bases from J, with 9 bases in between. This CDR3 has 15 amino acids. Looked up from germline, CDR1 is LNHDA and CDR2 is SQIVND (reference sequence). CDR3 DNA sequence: TGTGCCAGTAGTATGTCAACCTACTCTGGAAACACCATATATTTT. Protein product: CASSMSTYSGNTIYF. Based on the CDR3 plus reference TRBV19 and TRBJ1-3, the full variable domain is DGGITQSPKYLFRKEGQNVTLSCEQNLNHDAMYWYRQDPGQGLRLIYYSQIVNDFQKGDIAEGYSVSREKKESFPLTVTSAQKNPTAFYLCASSMSTYSGNTIYFGEGSWLTVV.

Here the CDR3 reads CASSPLVGGNLGGYTF. The CDR3 bases are TGTGCCAGCAGTCCCCTCGTAGGGGGAAATCTCGGTGGCTACACCTTC. The chain carries TRBV2 and TRBJ1-2; D may be TRBD1 (6 bases). V lost 5 bases and J lost 7, with 23 bases in between. This CDR3 is built from 16 residues. Germline V gene lookup returns CDR1 SNHLY and CDR2 FYNNEI.

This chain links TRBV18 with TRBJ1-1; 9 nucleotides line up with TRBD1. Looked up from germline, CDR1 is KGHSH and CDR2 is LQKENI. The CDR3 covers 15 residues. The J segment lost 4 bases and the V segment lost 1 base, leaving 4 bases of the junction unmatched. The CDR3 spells CASSPLSQGATEAFF. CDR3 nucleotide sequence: TGTGCCAGCTCACCACTTTCACAGGGGGCCACTGAAGCTTTCTTT.

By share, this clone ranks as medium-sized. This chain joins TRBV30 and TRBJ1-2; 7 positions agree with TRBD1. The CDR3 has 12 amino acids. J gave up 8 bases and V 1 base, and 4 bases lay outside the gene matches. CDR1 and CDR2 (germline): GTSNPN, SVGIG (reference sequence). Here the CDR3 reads CAWSAEQGGYTF. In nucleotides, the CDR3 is TGTGCCTGGAGTGCGGAACAGGGGGGCTACACCTTC. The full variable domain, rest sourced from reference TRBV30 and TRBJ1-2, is SQTIHQWPATLVQPVGSPLSLECTVEGTSNPNLYWYRQAAGRGLQLLFYSVGIGQISSEVPQNLSASRPQDRQFILSSKKLLLSDSGFYLCAWSAEQGGYTFGSGTRLTVV.

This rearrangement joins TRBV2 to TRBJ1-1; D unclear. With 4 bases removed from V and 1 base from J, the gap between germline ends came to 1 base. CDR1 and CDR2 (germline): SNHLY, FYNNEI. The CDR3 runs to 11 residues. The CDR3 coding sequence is TGTGCCAGCAGTGCGAACACTGAAGCTTTCTTT. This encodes CASSANTEAFF.

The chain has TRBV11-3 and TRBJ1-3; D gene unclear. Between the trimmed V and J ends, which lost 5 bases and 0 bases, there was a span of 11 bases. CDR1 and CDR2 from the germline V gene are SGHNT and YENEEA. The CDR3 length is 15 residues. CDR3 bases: TGTGCCAGCAGCCCCGAGTTCCTCTCTGGAAACACCATATATTTT. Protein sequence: CASSPEFLSGNTIYF.

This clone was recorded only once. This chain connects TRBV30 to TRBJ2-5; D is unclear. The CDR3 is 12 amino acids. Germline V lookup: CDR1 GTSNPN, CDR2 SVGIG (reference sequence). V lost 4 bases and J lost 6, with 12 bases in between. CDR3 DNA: TGTGCCTGGAACAACGCCGACAAGACCCAGTACTTC. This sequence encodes CAWNNADKTQYF. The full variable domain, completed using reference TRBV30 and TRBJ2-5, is SQTIHQWPATLVQPVGSPLSLECTVEGTSNPNLYWYRQAAGRGLQLLFYSVGIGQISSEVPQNLSASRPQDRQFILSSKKLLLSDSGFYLCAWNNADKTQYFGPGTRLLVL.

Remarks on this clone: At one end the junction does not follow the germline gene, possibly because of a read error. CDR3 amino acids: CASSFSTGSSYNEQFF. The CDR3 bases are TGTGCTAGCAGCTTCTCGACGGGAAGCTCCTACAATGAGCAGTTCTTC. The genes are TRBV7-7 and TRBJ2-1, with D perhaps TRBD2 (5 bases). The CDR3 runs to 16 residues. CDR1 is SSHAT, CDR2 FNYEAQ, per germline (reference sequence).

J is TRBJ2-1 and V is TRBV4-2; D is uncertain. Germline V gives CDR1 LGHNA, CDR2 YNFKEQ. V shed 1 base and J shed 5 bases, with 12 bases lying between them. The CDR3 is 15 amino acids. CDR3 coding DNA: TGTGCCAGCAGCCAAGCTGTGGGCCCCCACAATGAGCAGTTCTTC. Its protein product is CASSQAVGPHNEQFF.

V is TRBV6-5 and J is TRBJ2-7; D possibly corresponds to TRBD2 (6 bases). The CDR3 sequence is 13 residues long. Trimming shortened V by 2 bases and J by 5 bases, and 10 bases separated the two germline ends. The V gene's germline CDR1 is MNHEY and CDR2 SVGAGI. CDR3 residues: CASSYLGGDEQYF. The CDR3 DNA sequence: TGTGCCAGCAGTTACCTCGGGGGAGACGAGCAGTACTTC.

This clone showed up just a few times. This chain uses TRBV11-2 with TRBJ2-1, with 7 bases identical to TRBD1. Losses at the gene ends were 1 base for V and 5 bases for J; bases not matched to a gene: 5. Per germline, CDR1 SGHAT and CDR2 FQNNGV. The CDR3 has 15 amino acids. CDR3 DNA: TGTGCCAGCAGCTTAGGTACAGGGGCTAACAATGAGCAGTTCTTC. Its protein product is CASSLGTGANNEQFF.

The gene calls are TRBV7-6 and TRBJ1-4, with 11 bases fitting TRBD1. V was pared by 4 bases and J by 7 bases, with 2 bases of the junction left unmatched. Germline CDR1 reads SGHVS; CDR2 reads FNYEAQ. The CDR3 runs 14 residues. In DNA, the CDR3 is TGTGCCAGCAGCTCCGGGACAGGGGGTGAAAAACTGTTTTTT. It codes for CASSSGTGGEKLFF.

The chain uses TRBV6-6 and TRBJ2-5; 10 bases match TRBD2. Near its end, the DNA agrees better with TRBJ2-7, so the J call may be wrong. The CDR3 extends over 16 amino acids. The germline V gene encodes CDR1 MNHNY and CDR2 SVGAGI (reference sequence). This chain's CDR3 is CASSPSGGDSSYEQYF. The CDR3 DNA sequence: TGTGCCAGCAGCCCGAGCGGGGGGGATAGCTCCTACGAGCAGTACTTC.

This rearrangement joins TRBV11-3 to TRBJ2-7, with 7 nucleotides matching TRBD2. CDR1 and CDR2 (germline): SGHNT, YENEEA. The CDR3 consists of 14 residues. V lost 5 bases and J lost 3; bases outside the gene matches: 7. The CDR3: CASSPLTSFYEQYF. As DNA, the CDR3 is TGTGCCAGCAGCCCCTTGACTAGCTTCTACGAGCAGTACTTC.

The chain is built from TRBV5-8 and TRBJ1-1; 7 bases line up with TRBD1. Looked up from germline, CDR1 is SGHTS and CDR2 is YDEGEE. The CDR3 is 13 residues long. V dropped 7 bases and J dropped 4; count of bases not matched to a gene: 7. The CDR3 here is CASGLGQSTEAFF. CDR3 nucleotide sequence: TGTGCCAGCGGTTTGGGACAGTCCACTGAAGCTTTCTTT.